This T cell receptor (beta chain) was obtained from a study of technical replicates of blood from four donors. Clones were sequenced by immunoSEQ multiplex PCR, and TCRdb holds only the in-frame ones, with some missing. The sample contains around 86,000 clones, about 96% of which appear only once. Germline CDR1 is SGHRS and CDR2 is YFSETQ. The CDR3 length is 13 residues. V was shortened by 0 bases and J by 15 bases, with 15 bases between the two germline ends. This sequence was found in a human donor in good health. The chain employs TRBV5-1 and TRBJ1-4, with no clear D. Sequencing was performed on T cells isolated from PBMCs. In DNA, the CDR3 is TGCGCCAGCAGCTTGGATGGTGGGAGTGGTGTGTTTTTT. Its protein is CASSLDGGSGVFF.